This T cell receptor (beta chain) originates from a study of blood T cells in healthy people across ages (dated by TCRdb to between 2015 and 2016). Broadly, across the study: In model experiments, template switching captured about one uniquely barcoded TCR beta cDNA molecule for every two T cells. The donors were divided into four age groups: young (average around 16 years), middle-aged (about 41), aged (roughly 60) and long-lived (approximately 74). Age-related changes in TCR beta repertoire diversity were measured in the study by deep sequencing normalized with unique cDNA molecular identifiers. Using the same blood draw, the study looked at two additional independent replicas of 1 million unique cDNA reads for two donors, one aged 18 to 29 and the other aged 80 or older. What the research found in general, with its limitations: Donor CMV infection status was unknown, potentially confounding age-related changes in expanded clonotypes. As age increased, observed TCR beta diversity per million T cells dropped in a roughly linear way, and a significant reduction was already evident by age 40. The long-lived group showed more naive CD4+ T cells, fewer expanded clones and increased TCR diversity than the aged group, suggesting age selection. Total diversity estimates from one million sequenced T cells were considered lower bounds and underestimates. Observed TCR beta diversity correlated strongly with the percentage of naive T cells measured by flow cytometry. Because profiling used bulk unsorted PBMCs, naive and antigen-experienced compartments could not be compared conclusively.

From cysteine to phenylalanine, the CDR3 is 17 amino acids long. The DNA shown is the 51-base CDR3, in frame from base 1. CDR1 and CDR2 were assigned from the germline V gene (reference sequence) as SEHNR and FQNEAQ. Between the V and J ends, shortened by 3 bases and 5 bases respectively, the junction contains 23 bases. The donors were roughly 40 Caucasian individuals from Russia, aged roughly 6 to 100 years, who were systemically healthy. Each donor gave about 9.7 milliliters of peripheral blood, drawn into EDTA-treated Vacutainer tubes. Ficoll-Paque density-gradient centrifugation was used to isolate PBMCs, with at least 7 million per sample. Total RNA was extracted from PBMCs with Trizol reagent, with at least 5.5 micrograms obtained per sample. For every donor, flow cytometry on a PBMC aliquot measured the percentage of naive CD45RAhigh/CD27high T cells. Libraries were prepared through 5' RACE. Sequenced on an Illumina HiSeq 2500. A second PCR of about 7 to 12 cycles was performed with a sample-barcoded 5' primer and a J-beta primer mix. A template-switch 5' adaptor carrying 12 random nucleotides introduced a unique molecular identifier onto each TCR beta cDNA molecule. Each sample yielded at least 3 million CDR3-containing paired-end reads. First-strand cDNA was synthesized from all RNA with the Mint cDNA synthesis kit, primed by a TRBC-specific oligonucleotide. Following uracil-DNA glycosylase treatment, a first 18-cycle PCR with universal primers M1SS and BC2_uni_R was performed on all cDNA. For the original study's pipeline: For normalization, 1 million high-quality reads were randomly selected from each sample, with every read carrying a distinct molecular identifier. Instead of being binned into consensus sequences, reads that shared molecular identifiers were thrown out. CDR3 identification, clonotype clustering and error correction used MiTCR with a Q25 quality threshold and the strictest error-elimination algorithm. A nonparametric unseen species model using Euler transformation provided a lower-bound estimate of total TCR beta diversity. The raw public reads went through TCRdb reprocessing: fastp at Q25, MiXCR clone calling, in-frame beta chains kept. Entries are consolidated by CDR3 protein sequence, retaining the most common genes and DNA. Here the V and J calls rest on TCRdb's processing, not on the authors' analysis. In this sample the table shows approximately 780,000 distinct CDR3 sequences, roughly 25% of which occur a single time. The ten largest clonotypes hold less than 3.5% of the sample.

There are a few counts of this clonotype. There is no known antigen for this receptor. Base qualities are missing; no much larger clone stands one base away. These same data were also listed under a study on T cells of mothers and their children. According to the second study: The donors were nine systemically healthy Caucasian individuals, made up of three mothers and their six children. cDNA synthesis used all of the extracted RNA, with 1.5 ug of RNA in each 15 ul reaction. In the second PCR, sample barcodes and 2-4 random nucleotides were introduced via the M1S primer. Over 10 million TCR beta CDR3 reads came from each mother, compared with roughly 2.8 million reads from each child. In both related and unrelated pairs, thymic selection shapes the output of TCR recombination in a similar way, with inherited differences having only a minor effect. Normalized repertoire overlap was always found to be slightly, but never significantly, higher in related mother-child pairs than in unrelated mother-child pairs. No persistent microchimeric T cell clones were found, with a detection sensitivity of approximately 95 clones per million clonotypes. Deep NGS was used in the study to compare the TCR beta repertoires of mothers and children and to look for features that separate related mother-child pairs from unrelated individuals. On average, the children were approximately 11 +/- 4 years old, while the mothers were 40 +/- 4 years old. After adapter ligation with NEBNext reagents, the libraries were sequenced on Illumina HiSeq 2000 with 100+100 nt paired-end reads. To prevent cross-contamination, the mother and child libraries were prepared one month apart and sequenced in separate runs. Between roughly 450,000 and 2,200,000 distinct TCR beta clonotypes were identified per donor. Naive TCR beta clonotypes were estimated from low-frequency clonotypes matched to each donor's FACS-determined naive share, without sorting.

The chain couples TRBV7-9 to TRBJ2-7; no confident D gene assignment can be made. Sample: blood. The receptor comes from a boy between 10 and 17 years old in good health. The nucleotide sequence reads TGTGCCAGCAGCTTTATCCGGACGACGGCCGTTAGGGACGAGCAGTACTTC. Its protein reads: CASSFIRTTAVRDEQYF. Full variable domain (CDR3 extended with the reference TRBV7-9 and TRBJ2-7 proteins): DTGVSQNPRHKITKRGQNVTFRCDPISEHNRLYWYRQTLGQGPEFLTYFQNEAQLEKSRLLSDRFSAERPKGSFSTLEIQRTEQGDSAMYLCASSFIRTTAVRDEQYFGPGTRLTVT.